The clone carrying this T cell receptor (beta chain) was picked up many times. TCRdb reprocessed the 5' RACE reads via MiXCR and lists one record per CDR3 protein. The data hold tens of thousands of distinct CDR3 sequences, with around 9.9% observed a single time. V lost 2 bases to trimming and J lost 2 bases; unmatched junction nucleotides: 7. Germline assignment: CDR1 SGHTA and CDR2 FQGNSA. The CDR3 contains 16 residues. This sample was included in a study of early T cells in non-severe SARS-CoV-2 infection. The material sequenced was whole blood. V and J are TRBV7-2 and TRBJ2-7; the match to TRBD2 covers 9 bases. The clonotype was recovered from an adult who was a healthcare worker with PCR-confirmed SARS-CoV-2 infection or an uninfected control (not recorded which). The CDR3 loop is CASSLSQAGGTYEQYF. CDR3 nucleotides: TGTGCCAGCAGCTTAAGTCAGGCGGGAGGGACCTACGAGCAGTACTTC.